This T cell receptor (beta chain) was sequenced for a study of T cell repertoires in cytomegalovirus infection (dated by TCRdb to between 2017 and 2020). Background on the whole study: The HLA type of each donor mattered for the analysis, because public TCR beta signatures pointed to carriage of CMV infection along with the matching HLA type. Broader findings and caveats from the paper: In both this cohort and an independent cohort of 352 donors, the cumulative frequency of public TCR beta family members distinguished carriers of CMV infection plus the relevant HLA type. The ex vivo response was dominated by HLA-C-restricted CMV-specific TCR beta clonotypes, which also provided the single most frequent clonotype in two of eight donors.

The run used an Illumina HiSeq 1500. The public sequencing data were trimmed at Q25 with fastp and processed into clonotypes with MiXCR by TCRdb, which kept only in-frame beta chains. Identical CDR3 protein sequences are pooled into one entry, listed with their most common genes and DNA. This sample comprises more than 200,000 distinct CDR3 sequences, around 9% of them detected only once. The ten largest account for over 13% of the sample. A remark on this clonotype: The antigen it binds to is not known. Nothing much larger sits one base from this clone, and base qualities are not available.

CDR1 and CDR2 are read off the germline V gene (reference sequence) as MNHNY and SVGAGI. Trimming removed 5 bases from V and 2 bases from J, leaving 17 bases between the germline ends. Spanning cysteine to phenylalanine, the CDR3 consists of 16 amino acids. Kept here is only the CDR3 DNA, which spans 48 bases and is read in frame from base 1. This clonotype was sampled from a human donor in good health (CMV status not recorded). Some clones in this sample may be carry-over from other donors' samples. Sequencing was carried out using PBMCs. The rearranged chain carries TRBV6-6 and TRBJ2-3; no D gene is confidently identified. The bases read TGTGCCAGCAGTCCCCCTCCCCCAGCCGTCACAGATACGCAGTATTTT. This encodes CASSPPPPAVTDTQYF.